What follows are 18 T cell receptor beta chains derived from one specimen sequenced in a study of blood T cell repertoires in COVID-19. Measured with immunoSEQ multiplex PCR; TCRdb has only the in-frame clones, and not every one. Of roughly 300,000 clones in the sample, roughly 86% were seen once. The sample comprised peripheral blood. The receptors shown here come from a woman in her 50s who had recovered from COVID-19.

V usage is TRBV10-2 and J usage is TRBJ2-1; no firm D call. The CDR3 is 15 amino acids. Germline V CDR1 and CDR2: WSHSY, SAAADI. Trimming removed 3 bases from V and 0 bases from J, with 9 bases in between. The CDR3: CASSEPWSSYNEQFF. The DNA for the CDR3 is TGCGCCAGCAGTGAACCTTGGAGCTCCTACAATGAGCAGTTCTTC.

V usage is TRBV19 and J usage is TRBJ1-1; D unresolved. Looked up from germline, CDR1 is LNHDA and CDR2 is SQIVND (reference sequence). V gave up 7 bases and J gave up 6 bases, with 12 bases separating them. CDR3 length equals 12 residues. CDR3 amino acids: CASNGRRAEAFF. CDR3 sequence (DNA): TGTGCCAGTAACGGCCGGAGGGCTGAAGCTTTCTTT.

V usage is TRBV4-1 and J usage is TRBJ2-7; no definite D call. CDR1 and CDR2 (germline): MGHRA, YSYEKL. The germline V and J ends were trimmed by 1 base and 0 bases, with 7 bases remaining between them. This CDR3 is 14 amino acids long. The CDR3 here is CASSQGGGSYEQYF. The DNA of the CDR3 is TGCGCCAGCAGCCAAGGTGGCGGCTCCTACGAGCAGTACTTC.

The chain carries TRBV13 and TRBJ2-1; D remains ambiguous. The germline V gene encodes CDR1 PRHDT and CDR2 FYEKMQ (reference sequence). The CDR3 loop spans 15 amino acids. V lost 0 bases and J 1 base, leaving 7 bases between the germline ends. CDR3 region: CASSLGQPSYNEQFF. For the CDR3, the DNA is TGTGCCAGCAGCTTAGGACAGCCTTCCTACAATGAGCAGTTCTTC. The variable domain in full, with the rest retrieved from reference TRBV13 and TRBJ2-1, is AAGVIQSPRHLIKEKRETATLKCYPIPRHDTVYWYQQGPGQDPQFLISFYEKMQSDKGSIPDRFSAQQFSDYHSELNMSSLELGDSALYFCASSLGQPSYNEQFFGPGTRLTVL.

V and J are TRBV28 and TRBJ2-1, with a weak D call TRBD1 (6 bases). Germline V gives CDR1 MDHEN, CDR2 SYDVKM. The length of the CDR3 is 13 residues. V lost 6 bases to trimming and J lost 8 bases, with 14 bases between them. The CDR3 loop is CASRGAISDEQFF. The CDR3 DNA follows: TGTGCCAGCAGGGGGGCGATTTCCGATGAGCAGTTCTTC.

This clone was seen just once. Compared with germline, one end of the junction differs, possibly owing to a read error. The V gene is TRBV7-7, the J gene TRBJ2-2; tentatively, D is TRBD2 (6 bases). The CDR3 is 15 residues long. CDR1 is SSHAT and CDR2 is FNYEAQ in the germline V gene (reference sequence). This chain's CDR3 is CASSSDGTSTGELFF. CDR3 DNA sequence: TGTGCTAGCAGCTCTGACGGGACTTCCACCGGGGAGCTGTTTTTT.

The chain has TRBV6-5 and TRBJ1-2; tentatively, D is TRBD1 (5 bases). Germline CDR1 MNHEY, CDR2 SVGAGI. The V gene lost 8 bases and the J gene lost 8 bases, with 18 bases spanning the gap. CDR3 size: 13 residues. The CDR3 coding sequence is TGTGCCAGCCTATATGGGGGGTCGAGCGGCTACACCTTC. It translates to CASLYGGSSGYTF.

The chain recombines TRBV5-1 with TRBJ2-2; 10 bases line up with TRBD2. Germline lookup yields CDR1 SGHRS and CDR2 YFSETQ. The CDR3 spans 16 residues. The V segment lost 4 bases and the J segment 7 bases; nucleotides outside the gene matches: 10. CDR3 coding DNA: TGCGCCAGCAGCACCTCTCCTAGCGGGGGAGGCGGGGAGCTGTTTTTT. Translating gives CASSTSPSGGGGELFF. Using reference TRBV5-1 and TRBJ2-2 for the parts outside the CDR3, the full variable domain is KAGVTQTPRYLIKTRGQQVTLSCSPISGHRSVSWYQQTPGQGLQFLFEYFSETQRNKGNFPGRFSGRQFSNSRSEMNVSTLELGDSALYLCASSTSPSGGGGELFFGEGSRLTVL.

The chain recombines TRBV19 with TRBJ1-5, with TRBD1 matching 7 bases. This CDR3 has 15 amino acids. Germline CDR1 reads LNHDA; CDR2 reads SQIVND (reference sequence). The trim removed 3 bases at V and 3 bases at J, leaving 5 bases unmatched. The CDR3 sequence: CASSISQGVNQPQHF. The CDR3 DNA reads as TGTGCCAGTAGTATCTCTCAGGGGGTCAATCAGCCCCAGCATTTT.

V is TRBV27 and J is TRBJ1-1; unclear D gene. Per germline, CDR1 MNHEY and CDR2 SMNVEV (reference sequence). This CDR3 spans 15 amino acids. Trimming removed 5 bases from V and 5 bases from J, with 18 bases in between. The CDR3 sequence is CASSPFTVEWTEAFF. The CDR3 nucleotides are TGTGCCAGCAGTCCGTTTACAGTTGAATGGACTGAAGCTTTCTTT.

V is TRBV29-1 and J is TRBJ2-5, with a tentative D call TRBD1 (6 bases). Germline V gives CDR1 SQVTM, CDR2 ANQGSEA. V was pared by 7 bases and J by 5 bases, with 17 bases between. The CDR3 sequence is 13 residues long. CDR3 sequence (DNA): TGCAGCGCAGGGGCCAGTAGTTTCGAGACCCAGTACTTC. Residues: CSAGASSFETQYF.

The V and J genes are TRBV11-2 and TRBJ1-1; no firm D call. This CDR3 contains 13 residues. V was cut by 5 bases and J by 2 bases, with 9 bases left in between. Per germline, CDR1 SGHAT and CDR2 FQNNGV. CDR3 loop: CASSLRANTEAFF. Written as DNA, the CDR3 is TGTGCCAGCAGCCTGCGGGCAAACACTGAAGCTTTCTTT.

DNA of the CDR3: TGTGCCAGCAGTTTATTCCTAGCGGAACGAGAGACCCAGTACTTC. Amino acids: CASSLFLAERETQYF. V and J are TRBV28 and TRBJ2-5; 7 nucleotides match TRBD2. J gave up 4 bases and V 1 base, and 6 bases lay outside the gene matches. The CDR3 is 15 residues long. CDR1 is MDHEN, CDR2 SYDVKM, per germline. Filled out from reference TRBV28 and TRBJ2-5, the complete variable domain reads DVKVTQSSRYLVKRTGEKVFLECVQDMDHENMFWYRQDPGLGLRLIYFSYDVKMKEKGDIPEGYSVSREKKERFSLILESASTNQTSMYLCASSLFLAERETQYFGPGTRLLVL.

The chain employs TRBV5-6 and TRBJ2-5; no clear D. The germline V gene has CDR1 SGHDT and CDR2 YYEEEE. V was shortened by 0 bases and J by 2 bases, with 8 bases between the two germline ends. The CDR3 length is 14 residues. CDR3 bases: TGTGCCAGCAGCTTGGCCAACGGTCAAGAGACCCAGTACTTC. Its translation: CASSLANGQETQYF.

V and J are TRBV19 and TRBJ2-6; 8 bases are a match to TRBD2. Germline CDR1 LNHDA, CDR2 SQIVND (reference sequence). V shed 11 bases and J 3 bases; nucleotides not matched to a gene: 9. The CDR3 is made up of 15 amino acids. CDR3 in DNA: TGTGCCTCCGGACGGGGGGGAAGTGGGGCCAACGTCCTGACTTTC. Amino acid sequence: CASGRGGSGANVLTF.

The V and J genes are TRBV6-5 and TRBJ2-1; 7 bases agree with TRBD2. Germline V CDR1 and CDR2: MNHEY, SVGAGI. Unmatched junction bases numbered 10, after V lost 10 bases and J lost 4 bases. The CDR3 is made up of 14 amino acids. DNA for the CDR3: TGTGCCACCGGCTCGGGGGGTGGATACAATGAGCAGTTCTTC. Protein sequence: CATGSGGGYNEQFF.

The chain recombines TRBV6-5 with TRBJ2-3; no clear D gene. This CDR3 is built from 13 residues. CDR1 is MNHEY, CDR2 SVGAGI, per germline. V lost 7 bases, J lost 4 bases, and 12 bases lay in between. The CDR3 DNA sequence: TGTGCCAGCAAAGGTTCCGGAGCAGATACGCAGTATTTT. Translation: CASKGSGADTQYF.

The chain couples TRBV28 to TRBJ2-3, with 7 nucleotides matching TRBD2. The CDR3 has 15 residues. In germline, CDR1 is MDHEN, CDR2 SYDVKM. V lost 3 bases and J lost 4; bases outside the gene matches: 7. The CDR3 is CASSLGGIPPDTQYF. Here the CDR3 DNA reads TGTGCCAGCAGTTTGGGGGGGATCCCCCCAGATACGCAGTATTTT.